This T cell receptor (beta chain) stems from a study of blood T cell repertoires in COVID-19. Sequencing was performed with immunoSEQ multiplex PCR; in TCRdb, only in-frame clones are kept and a portion is missing. The table records approximately 250,000 clones, around 78% of them present only once. The CDR3 runs to 13 residues. CDR1 and CDR2 from the germline V gene are MRHNA and SNTAGT. Trimming shortened V by 3 bases and J by 8 bases, and 11 bases separated the two germline ends. The chain is built from TRBV6-4 and TRBJ2-1; D is ambiguous. Sequencing used peripheral blood. The clonotype was recovered from a man aged 55 to 69 who had recovered from COVID-19. The CDR3 sequence is CASSDPIRYEQFF. The CDR3 coding sequence is TGTGCCAGCAGTGATCCAATTCGGTATGAGCAGTTCTTC.